Shown below are 27 T cell receptor beta chains from a single sample sequenced in a study of blood T cell repertoires in COVID-19. Libraries were prepared by immunoSEQ multiplex PCR; TCRdb keeps only in-frame clonotypes and omits some of them. The sample lists some 100,000 clones, about nine tenths occurring once. Sequencing used peripheral blood. These receptors originate from a man aged 50 or older with acute or convalescent COVID-19.

The chain couples TRBV4-3 to TRBJ2-1; D ambiguous. The V gene's germline CDR1 is LGHNA and CDR2 YSLEER. This CDR3 is 16 amino acids long. V was trimmed by 0 bases and J by 9 bases, leaving 18 bases between them. CDR3 amino acids: CASSQDFRFMAGEQFF. Here the CDR3 DNA reads TGCGCCAGCAGCCAAGATTTCAGGTTTATGGCAGGTGAGCAGTTCTTC.

This chain uses TRBV12-3 or TRBV12-4 with TRBJ1-5; TRBD1 matches at 9 bases. V lost 5 bases to trimming and J lost 5 bases; unmatched junction nucleotides: 1. This CDR3 region has 13 residues. In nucleotides, the CDR3 is TGTGCCAGCAGTCGGACAGGGGATCAGCCCCAGCATTTT. Protein: CASSRTGDQPQHF.

The chain couples TRBV14 to TRBJ2-5, with a possible D match to TRBD2 (5 bases). Germline V gene data show CDR1 as SGHDN and CDR2 as FVKESK. The CDR3 is 13 amino acids. Trimming shortened V by 4 bases and J by 5 bases, and 11 bases separated the two germline ends. CDR3 amino acids: CASSRPSGETQYF. CDR3 nucleotides: TGTGCCAGCAGCCGCCCGTCGGGGGAGACCCAGTACTTC.

The chain combines TRBV19 with TRBJ2-7; weak D call: TRBD2 (5 bases). Trimming took off 0 bases at V and 3 bases at J, with 6 bases between the two ends. The CDR3 covers 13 residues. In germline, CDR1 is LNHDA, CDR2 SQIVND (reference sequence). CDR3 region: CASSIELGYEQYF. CDR3 coding DNA: TGTGCCAGTAGTATAGAACTAGGCTACGAGCAGTACTTC.

The chain employs TRBV12-3 or TRBV12-4 and TRBJ2-1; 7 bases match TRBD2. CDR3 length: 13 residues. J gave up 9 bases and V 5 bases, and 7 bases lay outside the gene matches. The CDR3 bases are TGTGCCAGCAGTACGGGACTATGGGGTGAGCAGTTCTTC. It yields the protein CASSTGLWGEQFF.

The chain joins TRBV27 to TRBJ2-7; no firm D call. Between the trimmed V and J ends, which lost 5 bases and 2 bases, there was a span of 10 bases. The CDR3 spans 13 residues. CDR1 is MNHEY, CDR2 SMNVEV, per germline (reference sequence). The CDR3 nucleotides read TGTGCCAGCAGTGTTCAGGTAGCCTACGAGCAGTACTTC. Protein: CASSVQVAYEQYF.

This clone was seen just once. The V call is TRBV5-1, the J call TRBJ2-3, with D unresolved. Germline V gene data show CDR1 as SGHRS and CDR2 as YFSETQ. The V and J ends lost 4 bases and 0 bases respectively, with 6 bases between them. The CDR3 runs 13 residues. DNA of the CDR3: TGCGCCAGCAGCCGGTATAGCACAGATACGCAGTATTTT. It specifies CASSRYSTDTQYF.

The chain combines TRBV18 with TRBJ1-1; 7 bases agree with TRBD1. V shed 3 bases and J 2 bases; nucleotides not matched to a gene: 6. The CDR3 runs 15 residues. Germline V lookup: CDR1 KGHSH, CDR2 LQKENI. CDR3 bases: TGTGCCAGCTCACCCCTAGGGACAGTCAACACTGAAGCTTTCTTT. Its translation is CASSPLGTVNTEAFF.

The chain links TRBV7-9 to TRBJ1-5; 7 bases agree with TRBD1. From germline, CDR1 is SEHNR and CDR2 FQNEAQ (reference sequence). This CDR3 region has 14 residues. Germline trimming cut 5 bases from V and 2 bases from J; bases unmatched to any gene: 3. As DNA, the CDR3 is TGTGCCAGCAGCGCAGGGGGTGGCAATCAGCCCCAGCATTTT. It translates to CASSAGGGNQPQHF.

V gene TRBV7-2 combines with J gene TRBJ2-7; TRBD2 agrees at 10 bases. CDR1 is SGHTA, CDR2 FQGNSA, per germline. V dropped 1 base and J dropped 5; count of bases not matched to a gene: 2. There are 14 residues in the CDR3. The CDR3 loop is CASSLGLAGDEQYF. As DNA, the CDR3 is TGTGCCAGCAGCTTAGGGCTAGCGGGAGACGAGCAGTACTTC.

There are many counts of this clone. The V and J genes are TRBV29-1 and TRBJ2-7; 10 nucleotides match TRBD1. Germline V CDR1 and CDR2: SQVTM, ANQGSEA. The CDR3 has 13 amino acids. V lost 7 bases, J lost 2 bases, and 5 bases stayed unmatched. The CDR3 reads CSAGQGGAYEQYF. As DNA, the CDR3 is TGCAGCGCTGGACAGGGGGGTGCCTACGAGCAGTACTTC.

This clone was detected a few times. The rearrangement joins TRBV6-4 to TRBJ1-2; D gene ambiguous. Germline values: CDR1 MRHNA, CDR2 SNTAGT. V dropped 0 bases and J dropped 8 bases, with 10 bases sitting between them. CDR3 size: 13 residues. For the CDR3, the DNA is TGTGCCAGCAGTGACTCTTCCGGGGTAGGCTACACCTTC. Amino acid sequence: CASSDSSGVGYTF.

The chain employs TRBV6-4 and TRBJ2-7; 9 bases agree with TRBD1. This CDR3 has 13 amino acids. V trimming: 6 bases; J trimming: 6 bases; junction bases outside the gene matches: 6. Germline V gene data show CDR1 as MRHNA and CDR2 as SNTAGT. In nucleotides, the CDR3 is TGTGCCAGCAGCCGGGACAGGGCAGCCGAGCAGTACTTC. As protein: CASSRDRAAEQYF.

CDR3 amino acids: CASSLNPGRTDTQYF. The CDR3 DNA is TGCGCCAGCAGCTTGAATCCTGGCAGAACAGATACGCAGTATTTT. This chain joins TRBV5-1 and TRBJ2-3; D is unclear. Germline V gives CDR1 SGHRS, CDR2 YFSETQ. V was clipped by 1 base and J by 3 bases, with 12 bases between them. This CDR3 has 15 residues.

The chain joins TRBV28 to TRBJ1-5; maybe TRBD1 (5 bases). The CDR3 has 14 amino acids. Germline CDR1 MDHEN, CDR2 SYDVKM. V lost 3 bases and J 6 bases, leaving 12 bases between the germline ends. The CDR3: CASSFLGGGQPQHF. Written as DNA, the CDR3 is TGTGCCAGCAGTTTCCTCGGCGGGGGTCAGCCCCAGCATTTT. The full variable domain, in which reference TRBV28 and TRBJ1-5 provide the parts outside the CDR3, is DVKVTQSSRYLVKRTGEKVFLECVQDMDHENMFWYRQDPGLGLRLIYFSYDVKMKEKGDIPEGYSVSREKKERFSLILESASTNQTSMYLCASSFLGGGQPQHFGDGTRLSIL.

The chain uses TRBV24-1 and TRBJ1-2; TRBD1 matches at 7 bases. Germline loops: CDR1 KGHDR, CDR2 SFDVKD. CDR3 length: 15 residues. The V and J ends lost 5 bases and 6 bases, in that order; junction bases with no gene match: 11. CDR3 bases: TGTGCCACCAGTGGCCCACTACAGGGGATCAATGGCTACACCTTC. Translation gives CATSGPLQGINGYTF.

The genes are TRBV19 and TRBJ2-1; 12 nucleotides match TRBD2. The CDR3 extends over 18 amino acids. The V segment lost 9 bases and the J segment 0 bases; nucleotides outside the gene matches: 12. Germline CDR1 and CDR2: LNHDA and SQIVND (reference sequence). This CDR3 is CASSGLAGSRSSYNEQFF. As DNA, the CDR3 is TGTGCCAGCTCGGGACTAGCGGGTTCCCGGAGCTCCTACAATGAGCAGTTCTTC.

J is TRBJ1-2 and V is TRBV9, with TRBD1 matching over 7 bases. The germline V gene encodes CDR1 SGDLS and CDR2 YYNGEE. The CDR3 spans 14 residues. J gave up 4 bases and V 6 bases, and 9 bases lay outside the gene matches. The CDR3 is CASTPNWDSYGYTF. As DNA, the CDR3 is TGTGCCAGCACCCCCAACTGGGACAGCTATGGCTACACCTTC.

The genes are TRBV5-1 and TRBJ2-7; TRBD2 agrees at 7 bases. V trimming: 0 bases; J trimming: 5 bases; junction bases outside the gene matches: 11. Germline V gene data show CDR1 as SGHRS and CDR2 as YFSETQ. CDR3 length: 16 residues. The CDR3 spells CASSLVLKMGGDEQYF. DNA for the CDR3: TGCGCCAGCAGCTTGGTCCTTAAGATGGGGGGGGACGAGCAGTACTTC.

The chain has TRBV6-5 and TRBJ2-7, with 13 positions matching TRBD2. The CDR3 is 12 residues long. Germline loops: CDR1 MNHEY, CDR2 SVGAGI. Germline trimming cut 8 bases from V and 6 bases from J; bases unmatched to any gene: 1. Here the CDR3 DNA reads TGTGCCAGCGGACTAGCGGGAGTCGAGCAGTACTTC. Translated, it gives CASGLAGVEQYF.

V and J are TRBV21-1 and TRBJ2-3; the DNA was not used to check the table's D call, TRBD1. TRBV21-1 is marked as a pseudogene. This CDR3 has 14 amino acids. CDR3 sequence: CADLQGASTDTQYF. The CDR3 DNA is TGTGCCGACTTACAGGGGGCTAGCACAGATACGCAGTATTTT.

This clone occurred a few times. This chain uses TRBV19 with TRBJ2-2; the match to TRBD1 covers 9 bases. Germline-derived CDR1 and CDR2 are LNHDA and SQIVND (reference sequence). The CDR3 runs to 15 residues. V was clipped by 4 bases and J by 6 bases; unmatched bases: 6. In DNA, the CDR3 is TGTGCCAGTAGTAGCGGACAGGGGATAGCCGGGGAGCTGTTTTTT. Its translation is CASSSGQGIAGELFF.

The chain recombines TRBV6-5 with TRBJ2-7, with TRBD2 identical over 7 bases. The junction had 9 bases not matched to a gene; V was cut back by 7 bases and J by 0 bases. The CDR3 covers 15 residues. CDR1 and CDR2 (germline): MNHEY, SVGAGI. The CDR3 DNA reads TGTGCCAGCACCCCCCCCGGGGAGGGCTCCTACGAGCAGTACTTC. It yields the protein CASTPPGEGSYEQYF.

This chain uses TRBV7-9 with TRBJ2-7, with D perhaps matching TRBD2 (6 bases). V lost 8 bases, J lost 0 bases, and 17 bases lay in between. This CDR3 has 15 amino acids. Germline V gene data show CDR1 as SEHNR and CDR2 as FQNEAQ (reference sequence). CDR3 DNA: TGTGCCAGCGCTCGGGAGCGACTAGACTCCTACGAGCAGTACTTC. This sequence encodes CASARERLDSYEQYF. The full variable domain, with the rest looked up from reference TRBV7-9 and TRBJ2-7, is DTGVSQNPRHKITKRGQNVTFRCDPISEHNRLYWYRQTLGQGPEFLTYFQNEAQLEKSRLLSDRFSAERPKGSFSTLEIQRTEQGDSAMYLCASARERLDSYEQYFGPGTRLTVT.

This rearrangement joins TRBV19 to TRBJ2-2; D may be TRBD2 (6 bases). CDR3 length equals 15 residues. Germline V lookup: CDR1 LNHDA, CDR2 SQIVND (reference sequence). Trimming left V 6 bases short and J 2 bases short, with 13 bases between. Here the CDR3 DNA reads TGTGCCAGTAGAAAGGGACTCTTTAACACCGGGGAGCTGTTTTTT. Its translation: CASRKGLFNTGELFF.

This clone has only one observation. This chain links TRBV7-2 with TRBJ2-2; TRBD2 aligns across 11 bases. CDR1 is SGHTA and CDR2 is FQGNSA in the germline V gene. The J segment lost 1 base and the V segment lost 5 bases, leaving 6 bases of the junction unmatched. The CDR3 is 17 amino acids. The CDR3 bases are TGTGCCAGCAGCATGCGGACTAGCGGGTTGAACACCGGGGAGCTGTTTTTT. Translated: CASSMRTSGLNTGELFF.

This clone was seen more than once but under ten times. The chain has TRBV18 and TRBJ2-5; 8 bases match TRBD1. This CDR3 is built from 15 residues. After removal of 3 bases from V and 5 bases from J, the junction contained 8 bases not matched to a gene. Germline V gives CDR1 KGHSH, CDR2 LQKENI. The CDR3 DNA reads as TGTGCCAGCTCACCTCAGGGGGCTAGTATGGAGACCCAGTACTTC. This codes for CASSPQGASMETQYF.